The sequence of this T cell receptor (beta chain) was determined in a study of cytotoxic CD8 clonotypes in ibrutinib-treated CLL. With respect to this clone: The antigen is not known.

The CDR3 is made up of 14 amino acids. Germline loops: CDR1 SGHNT, CDR2 YYREEE (reference sequence). The V segment lost 1 base and the J segment 9 bases; nucleotides outside the gene matches: 10. Profiling relied on immunoSEQ multiplex PCR, and the TCRdb table lists in-frame clones only, not all of them. The sample records some 28,000 clones, around 60% being singletons. Whole-study findings and limits: Clonality was higher at ibrutinib response and returned toward baseline at progression.

Sequences were derived from PBMCs, sampled before ibrutinib treatment. The chain carries TRBV5-4 and TRBJ2-7; 7 positions agree with TRBD1. The sequence was obtained from a human donor with chronic lymphocytic leukemia. This CDR3 reads CASSLWQGVDGQYF. CDR3 coding DNA: TGTGCCAGCAGCTTGTGGCAGGGGGTGGATGGGCAGTACTTC.